Following are 8 T cell receptor beta chains from one sample sequenced in a study of blood T cell repertoires in COVID-19. Repertoires were generated with immunoSEQ multiplex PCR, while TCRdb's copy carries only in-frame clones and drops some. This sample yields about 230,000 clones, of which under 90% are seen a single time; around 3.7% belongs to the top ten. Sequencing used PBMCs or T cells enriched from blood (not recorded which). Receptors were obtained from a woman in her twenties or thirties with acute COVID-19.

This clone came up a few times. The chain is built from TRBV5-4 and TRBJ2-3; 8 bases agree with TRBD2. The CDR3 has 15 residues. Germline loops: CDR1 SGHNT, CDR2 YYREEE (reference sequence). The ends lost 0 bases at V and 5 bases at J; junction bases unmatched: 5. CDR3: CASSLAGGFIDTQYF. The CDR3 nucleotides read TGTGCCAGCAGCTTGGCGGGGGGGTTCATAGATACGCAGTATTTT.

The chain combines TRBV20-1 with TRBJ2-5, with D tentatively TRBD2 (6 bases). This CDR3 has 13 amino acids. Germline CDR1 is DFQATT and CDR2 is SNEGSKA (reference sequence). The V end was cut by 3 bases, the J end by 5 bases, with 13 bases between. CDR3 loop: CSASLAGSETQYF. DNA of the CDR3: TGCAGTGCTAGTCTCGCGGGGTCGGAGACCCAGTACTTC.

The rearrangement uses TRBV2 and TRBJ2-2, with a possible D match to TRBD2 (6 bases). The CDR3 runs 13 residues. Trimming took off 4 bases at V and 8 bases at J, with 11 bases between the two ends. In germline, CDR1 is SNHLY, CDR2 FYNNEI. The CDR3 DNA is TGTGCCAGCAGTGGCGCGGGGAAAGGGGAGCTGTTTTTT. Amino acids: CASSGAGKGELFF. Looking up the rest from reference TRBV2 and TRBJ2-2 gives the full variable domain: EPEVTQTPSHQVTQMGQEVILRCVPISNHLYFYWYRQILGQKVEFLVSFYNNEISEKSEIFDDQFSVERPDGSNFTLKIRSTKLEDSAMYFCASSGAGKGELFFGEGSRLTVL.

This clone was seen a handful of times. The J gene is TRBJ2-7, the V gene TRBV6-5; 7 nucleotides agree with TRBD1. This CDR3 has 14 residues. The J segment lost 2 bases and the V segment lost 6 bases, leaving 7 bases of the junction unmatched. Germline CDR1 is MNHEY and CDR2 is SVGAGI. DNA for the CDR3: TGTGCCAGCAGAATCGAGACAGGGACCTACGAGCAGTACTTC. Translation: CASRIETGTYEQYF.

The chain links TRBV5-1 to TRBJ1-1; D gene unclear. The CDR3 is 17 residues long. The V gene lost 2 bases and the J gene lost 3 bases, with 20 bases spanning the gap. Germline-derived CDR1 and CDR2 are SGHRS and YFSETQ. Here the CDR3 DNA reads TGCGCCAGCAGCTTACGCCGGGGTCAGATGTGGGACACTGAAGCTTTCTTT. Protein sequence: CASSLRRGQMWDTEAFF.

This chain links TRBV30 with TRBJ1-1, with 8 bases fitting TRBD1. This CDR3 is built from 13 residues. The germline V gene has CDR1 GTSNPN and CDR2 SVGIG (reference sequence). V lost 7 bases to trimming and J lost 0 bases; unmatched junction nucleotides: 4. The CDR3, as DNA: TGTGCCTCGACAGGGGCCATGAACACTGAAGCTTTCTTT. Protein product: CASTGAMNTEAFF.

The rearrangement joins TRBV30 to TRBJ2-7, with D possibly being TRBD2 (7 bases). Trimming cost V 2 bases and J 3 bases, with 14 bases left between them. This CDR3 spans 14 amino acids. Germline lookup yields CDR1 GTSNPN and CDR2 SVGIG (reference sequence). CDR3 coding DNA: TGTGCCTGGAGTCGGGGGGCTGGAGGCTACGAGCAGTACTTC. Protein product: CAWSRGAGGYEQYF.

The chain recombines TRBV27 with TRBJ1-5, with D possibly TRBD1 on 6 matching bases. The V end lost 6 bases, the J end lost 3 bases, and 15 bases lay between the germline ends. Per the germline V gene, CDR1 is MNHEY and CDR2 is SMNVEV (reference sequence). The CDR3 is made up of 15 amino acids. CDR3 amino acids: CASRQQGITNQPQHF. CDR3 coding DNA: TGTGCCAGCAGACAACAGGGTATTACCAATCAGCCCCAGCATTTT.